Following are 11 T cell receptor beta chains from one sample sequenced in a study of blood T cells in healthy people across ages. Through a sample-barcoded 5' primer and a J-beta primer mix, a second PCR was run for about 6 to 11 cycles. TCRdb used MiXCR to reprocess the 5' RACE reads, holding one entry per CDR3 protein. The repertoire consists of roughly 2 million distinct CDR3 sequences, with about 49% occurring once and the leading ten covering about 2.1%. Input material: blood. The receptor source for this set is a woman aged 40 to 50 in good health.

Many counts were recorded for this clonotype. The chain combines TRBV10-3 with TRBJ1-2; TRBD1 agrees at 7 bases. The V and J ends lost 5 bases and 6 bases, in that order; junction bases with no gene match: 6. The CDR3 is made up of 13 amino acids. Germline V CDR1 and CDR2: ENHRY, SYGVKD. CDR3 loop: CAISPTGLDGYTF. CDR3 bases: TGTGCCATCAGTCCGACAGGGTTGGATGGCTACACCTTC.

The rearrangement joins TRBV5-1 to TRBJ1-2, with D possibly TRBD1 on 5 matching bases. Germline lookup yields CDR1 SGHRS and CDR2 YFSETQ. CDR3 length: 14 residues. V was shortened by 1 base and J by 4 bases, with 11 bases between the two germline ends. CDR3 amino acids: CASSLTGDGYGYTF. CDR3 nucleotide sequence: TGCGCCAGCAGCTTGACCGGGGACGGCTATGGCTACACCTTC.

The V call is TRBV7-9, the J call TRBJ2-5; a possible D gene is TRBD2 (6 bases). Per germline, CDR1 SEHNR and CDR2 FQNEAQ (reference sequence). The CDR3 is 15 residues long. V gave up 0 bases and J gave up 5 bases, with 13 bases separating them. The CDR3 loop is CASSLAAGRVETQYF. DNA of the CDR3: TGTGCCAGCAGCTTAGCCGCGGGGCGGGTGGAGACCCAGTACTTC.

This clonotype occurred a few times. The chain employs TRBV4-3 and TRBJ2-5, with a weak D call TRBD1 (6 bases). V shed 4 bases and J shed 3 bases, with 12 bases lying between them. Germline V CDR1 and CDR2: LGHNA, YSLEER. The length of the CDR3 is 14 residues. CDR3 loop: CASSLTRTEETQYF. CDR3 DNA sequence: TGCGCCAGCAGCCTCACCCGGACAGAAGAGACCCAGTACTTC.

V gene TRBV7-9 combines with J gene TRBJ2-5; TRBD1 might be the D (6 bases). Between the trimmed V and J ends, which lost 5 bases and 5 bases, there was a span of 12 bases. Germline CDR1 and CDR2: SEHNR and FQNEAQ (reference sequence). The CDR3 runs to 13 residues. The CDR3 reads CASSLRQDETQYF. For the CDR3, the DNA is TGTGCCAGCAGCCTCCGACAGGATGAGACCCAGTACTTC.

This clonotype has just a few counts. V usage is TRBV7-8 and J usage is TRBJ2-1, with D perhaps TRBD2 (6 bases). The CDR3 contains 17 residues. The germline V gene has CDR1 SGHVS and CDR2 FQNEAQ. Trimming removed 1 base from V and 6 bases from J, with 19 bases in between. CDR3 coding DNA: TGTGCCAGCAGCTTAGAGGTGCGGGGCGCGATCTTCAATGAGCAGTTCTTC. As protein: CASSLEVRGAIFNEQFF.

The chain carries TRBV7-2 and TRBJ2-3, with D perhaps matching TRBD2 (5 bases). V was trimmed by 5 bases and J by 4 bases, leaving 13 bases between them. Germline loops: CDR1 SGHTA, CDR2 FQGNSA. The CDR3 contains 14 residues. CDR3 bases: TGTGCCAGCAGCCCACTAGTGAGGTCAGATACGCAGTATTTT. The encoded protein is CASSPLVRSDTQYF.

CDR3 DNA: TGTGCCAGCAGCCCAAAGCAGGGGTTATACAATGAGCAGTTCTTC. Translating gives CASSPKQGLYNEQFF. This chain joins TRBV7-3 and TRBJ2-1; D possibly corresponds to TRBD1 (6 bases). The CDR3 loop spans 15 amino acids. CDR1 and CDR2 (germline): SGHTA, FQGTGA. Trimming stripped 5 bases from V and 4 bases from J, with 15 bases between.

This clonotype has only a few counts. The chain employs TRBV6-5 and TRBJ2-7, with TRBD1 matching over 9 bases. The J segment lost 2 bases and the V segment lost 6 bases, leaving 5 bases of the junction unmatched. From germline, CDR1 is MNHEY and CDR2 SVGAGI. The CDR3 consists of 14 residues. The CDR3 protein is CASRGQGKPYEQYF. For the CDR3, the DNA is TGTGCCAGCAGGGGACAGGGCAAGCCCTACGAGCAGTACTTC.

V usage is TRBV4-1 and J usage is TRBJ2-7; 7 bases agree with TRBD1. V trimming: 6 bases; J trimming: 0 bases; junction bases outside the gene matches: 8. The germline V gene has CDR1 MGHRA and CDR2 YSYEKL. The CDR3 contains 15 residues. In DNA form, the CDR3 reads TGCGCCAGCAGTTCTAAGACAGGGCCCTCCTACGAGCAGTACTTC. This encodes CASSSKTGPSYEQYF.

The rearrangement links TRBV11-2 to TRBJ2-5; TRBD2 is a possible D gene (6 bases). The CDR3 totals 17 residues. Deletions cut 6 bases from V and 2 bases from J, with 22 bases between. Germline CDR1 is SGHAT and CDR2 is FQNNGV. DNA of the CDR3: TGTGCCAGCAGGAAAATTCCCTACGGGGGTAAACAAGAGACCCAGTACTTC. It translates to CASRKIPYGGKQETQYF.